This TCR beta chain emerged from a study of EBV T-cell therapy then PD-1 blockade in nasopharyngeal carcinoma (dated by TCRdb to the early 2020s). Genomic DNA was extracted from sorted cells using the Qiagen DNeasy Kit. Deep sequencing of the TCR beta chain was done on the immunoSEQ platform. Regarding the original processing steps: The immunoSEQ Analyzer software was used to analyze the repertoire data. TCRdb mirrors the immuneACCESS table, restricted to in-frame sequences. Some clones are absent from its copies; in checked studies, under half trace to an unresolved V gene, and the reason for the others is unknown. V and J calls and clone size are as listed in that table; D and trimming were resolved from the DNA. In this sample the table shows around 20,000 clones, roughly four fifths of which occur a single time. The ten largest clones represent 30% to 35% of the sample. Inclusive of the bounding cysteine and phenylalanine, the CDR3 is 16 residues long. Just the 48-base CDR3 DNA is kept, in frame starting at base 1. The junction shows trimming of 0 bases on V and 6 bases on J, plus 15 bases between the germline ends. Based on the germline V gene, the CDR1 and CDR2 sequences are MNHEY and SVGEGT.

Turning to this clone: No antigen is known for it. There are no base qualities to consult, and no much larger clone falls within one base.

According to the study, the label for this sample's time point signals: 266 days after commencement of treatment, after nivolumab therapy. Interpreted using the paper, the treatment or condition label stands for: AdE1-LMPpoly-expanded autologous EBV-specific T-cell therapy followed by anti-PD-1 nivolumab. The rearrangement combines TRBV6-2 or TRBV6-3 with TRBJ2-1, with the D gene possibly TRBD1 or TRBD2, each one fitting 5 bases. The sequences come from CD8+ T cells from blood, collected around day 260 from a patient whose treatment included autologous EBV-specific T cells and nivolumab. This clonotype originated in a man aged 40-55 years with nasopharyngeal carcinoma. The CDR3 region: CASSYSIGAGVNEQFF. The DNA reads as follows: TGTGCCAGCAGTTACTCGATTGGGGCCGGGGTCAATGAGCAGTTCTTC.